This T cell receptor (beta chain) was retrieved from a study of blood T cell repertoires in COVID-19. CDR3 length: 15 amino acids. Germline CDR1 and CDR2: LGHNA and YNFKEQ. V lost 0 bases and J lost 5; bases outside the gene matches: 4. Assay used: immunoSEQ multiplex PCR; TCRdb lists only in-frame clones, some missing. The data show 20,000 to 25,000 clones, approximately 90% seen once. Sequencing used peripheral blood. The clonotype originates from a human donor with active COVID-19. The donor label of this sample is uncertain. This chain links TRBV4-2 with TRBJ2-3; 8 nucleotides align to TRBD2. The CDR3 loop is CASSQDPLAGDTQYF. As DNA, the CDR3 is TGTGCCAGCAGCCAAGATCCCCTAGCGGGAGATACGCAGTATTTT.